This T cell receptor beta chain was recorded in a study of cytomegalovirus exposure and HLA in healthy donors. Background on the study: For the roughly 370 genotyped donors, 81% fell within the Caucasian-associated ancestry cluster. Notes on the study in general: Later on, a genetic analysis was performed. It linked a missense variant in DCLRE1C with V- and J-gene trimming of TCR beta. In an earlier analysis, most TCR beta V segments were productive about 90% or about 30% of the time.

Trimming took 6 bases from V and 2 from J; bases not matched to a gene: 8. The CDR3 loop spans 15 amino acids. From germline, CDR1 is KGHSH and CDR2 LQKENI. Points on this clone: Its specificity is unknown.

Healthy bone marrow donors made up the donor group. This PCR relied on a set of 60 Vbeta primers and 13 Jbeta primers. Repertoires were generated with immunoSEQ multiplex PCR, while TCRdb's copy carries only in-frame clones and drops some. The sample yields some 110,000 clones, about two thirds seen once. The clonotype comes from a boy aged 5 to 17 in good health and CMV-seronegative. The chain joins TRBV18 to TRBJ2-7; TRBD1 agrees at 9 bases. Sequenced sample: PBMCs. CDR3 DNA sequence: TGTGCCAGCTCCCCCGGGGGGACAGGGCCCTACGAGCAGTACTTC. It encodes CASSPGGTGPYEQYF.